Listed below are T cell receptor beta chains from one sample, sequenced in a study of spatial heterogeneity in lung cancer. TCRdb used MiXCR to reprocess the 5' RACE reads, holding one entry per CDR3 protein. This table has fewer than 5,500 distinct CDR3 sequences, under 5% appearing once. The sample here was lung tumor tissue, taken at surgery. The source of these receptors is a female donor with early-stage non-small cell lung cancer. Both conserved end residues are part of each CDR3. The order of the fields is V gene, J gene, CDR3 protein.

v_gene: TRBV6-5
j_gene: TRBJ2-3
CDR3aa: CASSYAGTSGYTDTQYF

v_gene: TRBV5-1
j_gene: TRBJ1-5
CDR3aa: CASSRGDVDQPQHF

v_gene: TRBV5-1
j_gene: TRBJ2-7
CDR3aa: CASRPSPSYEQYF

v_gene: TRBV11-2
j_gene: TRBJ2-5
CDR3aa: CASSPFRQRETQYF

v_gene: TRBV5-4
j_gene: TRBJ2-1
CDR3aa: CASSLERTSYNEQFF

v_gene: TRBV24-1
j_gene: TRBJ2-1
CDR3aa: CATSDFGGQGNNEQFF

v_gene: TRBV27
j_gene: TRBJ2-7
CDR3aa: CASGFSGREQYF

v_gene: TRBV20-1
j_gene: TRBJ2-2
CDR3aa: CSARDRGYGTGELFF

v_gene: TRBV30
j_gene: TRBJ1-5
CDR3aa: CAWSVGPDQPQHF

v_gene: TRBV28
j_gene: TRBJ2-7
CDR3aa: CAATKTGGALAYEQYF

v_gene: TRBV7-9
j_gene: TRBJ2-3
CDR3aa: CASSLGLTDTQYF

v_gene: TRBV10-3
j_gene: TRBJ1-5
CDR3aa: CAISGQGNQPQHF

v_gene: TRBV27
j_gene: TRBJ1-6
CDR3aa: CASRIQGPNNSPLHF

v_gene: TRBV27
j_gene: TRBJ2-2
CDR3aa: CASTKGQNTGELFF

v_gene: TRBV3-1
j_gene: TRBJ1-1
CDR3aa: CASSQEETLEAFF

v_gene: TRBV29-1
j_gene: TRBJ1-1
CDR3aa: CSVGLGTGFTEAFF

v_gene: TRBV4-2
j_gene: TRBJ2-1
CDR3aa: CASSQDRDAPNEQFF

v_gene: TRBV7-9
j_gene: TRBJ1-5
CDR3aa: CASSLVQGHSNQPQHF

v_gene: TRBV7-2
j_gene: TRBJ1-5
CDR3aa: CASSRQTQDNQPQHF

v_gene: TRBV7-8
j_gene: TRBJ2-3
CDR3aa: CASSPGGLAGSSGDTQYF

v_gene: TRBV3-1
j_gene: TRBJ2-3
CDR3aa: CASSGSTTTDTQYF

v_gene: TRBV12-3/TRBV12-4
j_gene: TRBJ1-1
CDR3aa: CASRRDVGTEAFF

v_gene: TRBV28
j_gene: TRBJ2-7
CDR3aa: CASSRGGRVTYEQYF

v_gene: TRBV18
j_gene: TRBJ1-1
CDR3aa: CASSPDQIAEAFF

v_gene: TRBV20-1
j_gene: TRBJ2-7
CDR3aa: CSARALAGNSYEQYF

v_gene: TRBV7-8
j_gene: TRBJ2-3
CDR3aa: CASGGTSVDTQYF